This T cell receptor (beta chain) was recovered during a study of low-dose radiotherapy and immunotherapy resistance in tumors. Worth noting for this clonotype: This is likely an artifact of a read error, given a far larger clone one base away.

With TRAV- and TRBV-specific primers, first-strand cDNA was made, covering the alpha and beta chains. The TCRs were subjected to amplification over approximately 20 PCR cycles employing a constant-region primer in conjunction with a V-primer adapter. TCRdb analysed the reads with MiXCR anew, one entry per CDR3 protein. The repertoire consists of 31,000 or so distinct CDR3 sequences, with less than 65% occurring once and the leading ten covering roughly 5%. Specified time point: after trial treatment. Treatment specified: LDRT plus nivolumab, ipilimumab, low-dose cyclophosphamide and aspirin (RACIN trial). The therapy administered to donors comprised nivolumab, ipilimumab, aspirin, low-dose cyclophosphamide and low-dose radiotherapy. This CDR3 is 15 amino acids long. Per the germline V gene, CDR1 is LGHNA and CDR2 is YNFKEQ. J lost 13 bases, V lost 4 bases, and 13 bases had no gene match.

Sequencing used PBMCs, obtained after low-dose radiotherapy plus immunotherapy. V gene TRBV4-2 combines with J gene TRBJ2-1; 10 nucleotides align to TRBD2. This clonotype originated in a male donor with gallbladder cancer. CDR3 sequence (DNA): TGTGCCAGCAGCCGACAGCGGGAGGGCCGGGAGACCCAGTTCTTC. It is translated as CASSRQREGRETQFF.